The 30 T cell receptor beta chains reported below all come from one sample, sequenced in a study of blood T cell repertoires in COVID-19. Produced via immunoSEQ multiplex PCR; TCRdb's table is partial and in-frame only. The repertoire holds about 39,000 clones, with around 85% as singletons. Sequenced input: peripheral blood. These receptor sequences come from a man in his sixties with acute or convalescent COVID-19.

This clone has a single count. The chain combines TRBV28 with TRBJ1-1, with 11 bases aligning to TRBD1. V lost 5 bases, J lost 5 bases, and 16 bases stayed unmatched. The CDR3 contains 18 residues. Germline V gene lookup returns CDR1 MDHEN and CDR2 SYDVKM. The CDR3: CASSADLPGQGVGTEAFF. CDR3 in DNA: TGTGCCAGCAGTGCCGACCTCCCGGGACAGGGGGTTGGTACTGAAGCTTTCTTT. Full variable domain (outside the CDR3, taken from reference TRBV28 and TRBJ1-1): DVKVTQSSRYLVKRTGEKVFLECVQDMDHENMFWYRQDPGLGLRLIYFSYDVKMKEKGDIPEGYSVSREKKERFSLILESASTNQTSMYLCASSADLPGQGVGTEAFFGQGTRLTVV.

The chain links TRBV28 to TRBJ2-1; D is possibly TRBD2 (6 bases). The CDR3 covers 14 residues. V shed 5 bases and J shed 6 bases, with 14 bases lying between them. CDR1 MDHEN and CDR2 SYDVKM come from the germline V gene. CDR3 amino acids: CASSPSPGGNEQFF. CDR3 DNA: TGTGCCAGCAGTCCCTCCCCCGGGGGCAATGAGCAGTTCTTC.

In regard to this clone: This may be a read error: a much more frequent sequence differs by one nucleotide. The chain uses TRBV19 and TRBJ2-7; 10 nucleotides line up with TRBD1. The CDR3 sequence is 15 residues long. CDR1 is LNHDA, CDR2 SQIVND, per germline (reference sequence). J lost 8 bases, V lost 5 bases, and 12 bases had no gene match. CDR3 DNA: TGTGCCAGTAGTCAACTGGGACAGGGGACATACAAGCAGTACTTC. Its protein product is CASSQLGQGTYKQYF.

The genes are TRBV27 and TRBJ2-7; tentatively, D is TRBD2 (6 bases). The V end lost 6 bases, the J end lost 1 base, and 16 bases lay between the germline ends. The germline gives CDR1 MNHEY, CDR2 SMNVEV (reference sequence). The CDR3 is 15 amino acids. The CDR3 nucleotides are TGTGCCAGCAGGGCGGGTAGCGGTTATTCCTACGAGCAGTACTTC. It encodes CASRAGSGYSYEQYF.

The V gene is TRBV18, the J gene TRBJ2-3, with D perhaps TRBD1 (5 bases). V was pared by 3 bases and J by 4 bases, with 23 bases between. The CDR3 runs to 18 residues. CDR1 and CDR2 (germline): KGHSH, LQKENI. CDR3 residues: CASSPRSPGEFRADTQYF. In nucleotides, the CDR3 is TGTGCCAGCTCACCTCGCTCACCGGGCGAGTTCAGGGCAGATACGCAGTATTTT.

The chain employs TRBV4-1 and TRBJ2-2, with 13 bases that match TRBD2. Trimming at V came to 0 bases and at J to 7 bases, leaving 8 bases not matched to a gene. This CDR3 region has 18 residues. Germline CDR1 MGHRA, CDR2 YSYEKL. CDR3 loop: CASSQELGTSGKGGELFF. CDR3 coding DNA: TGCGCCAGCAGCCAAGAACTCGGGACTAGCGGGAAGGGCGGGGAGCTGTTTTTT.

The rearrangement uses TRBV10-1 and TRBJ2-2; TRBD2 matches 13 bases. Germline CDR1 WNHNN, CDR2 SYGVQD (reference sequence). The V and J ends lost 3 bases and 6 bases, in that order; junction bases with no gene match: 1. The CDR3 runs to 15 residues. CDR3 region: CASSELAGGPGELFF. CDR3 coding DNA: TGCGCCAGCAGTGAACTAGCGGGGGGGCCCGGGGAGCTGTTTTTT.

This clone was counted only a few times. This sequence joins TRBV4-2 and TRBJ1-1; D is uncertain. The CDR3 is 15 residues long. Trimming shortened V by 1 base and J by 5 bases, and 14 bases separated the two germline ends. Germline CDR1 and CDR2: LGHNA and YNFKEQ. CDR3 loop: CASSQVGIEETEAFF. In DNA, the CDR3 is TGTGCCAGCAGCCAAGTAGGCATCGAGGAAACTGAAGCTTTCTTT.

The chain uses TRBV19 and TRBJ2-1, with TRBD2 matching over 8 bases. This CDR3 is built from 15 residues. The V gene's germline CDR1 is LNHDA and CDR2 SQIVND (reference sequence). Trimming removed 3 bases from V and 4 bases from J; junction bases left unmatched: 5. The CDR3 coding sequence is TGTGCCAGTAGTATCAGCGGGAGCCGGTACAATGAGCAGTTCTTC. Translating it yields CASSISGSRYNEQFF.

The CDR3 loop is CASSLSRGGAVETQYF. In nucleotides, the CDR3 is TGTGCCAGCAGCTTAAGTAGAGGGGGCGCGGTAGAGACCCAGTACTTC. The V gene is TRBV7-3, the J gene TRBJ2-5; 7 bases match TRBD1. The CDR3 loop spans 16 amino acids. CDR1 is SGHTA, CDR2 FQGTGA, per germline. J was trimmed by 4 bases and V by 1 base; bases with no gene match: 9.

This clone was detected only a few times. J is TRBJ2-1 and V is TRBV3-1 (or the pseudogene TRBV3-2); the match to TRBD1 covers 7 bases. Looked up from germline, CDR1 is LGHDT and CDR2 is YNNKEL (reference sequence). With V trimmed by 3 bases and J by 10 bases, 6 bases remained unmatched. The CDR3 extends over 13 amino acids. The CDR3 DNA sequence: TGTGCCAGCAGCCATATAACAGGGGACGAGCAGTTCTTC. Its translation is CASSHITGDEQFF.

The V call is TRBV3-1 (or the pseudogene TRBV3-2), the J call TRBJ1-2, with D perhaps matching TRBD1 (6 bases). Germline V gene lookup returns CDR1 LGHDT and CDR2 YNNKEL (reference sequence). The CDR3 loop spans 14 amino acids. Between the trimmed V and J ends, which lost 4 bases and 0 bases, there was a span of 9 bases. The CDR3 loop reads CASSRDNTNYGYTF. CDR3 sequence (DNA): TGTGCCAGCAGCCGGGACAATACTAACTATGGCTACACCTTC.

CDR3 amino acids: CASSPGGGQPQHF. CDR3 nucleotides: TGTGCCAGCAGTCCGGGGGGGGGTCAGCCCCAGCATTTT. The genes are TRBV12-3 or TRBV12-4 and TRBJ1-5, with a weak D call TRBD1 (5 bases). Between the trimmed V and J ends, which lost 5 bases and 6 bases, there was a span of 11 bases. This CDR3 is 13 amino acids long.

The chain uses TRBV11-2 and TRBJ2-7; possible D gene TRBD2, 6 bases. The CDR3 spans 15 residues. Germline CDR1 is SGHAT and CDR2 is FQNNGV. V gave up 1 base and J gave up 2 bases, with 12 bases separating them. CDR3 in amino acids: CASSLGPSVAYEQYF. The CDR3 DNA reads as TGTGCCAGCAGCTTAGGTCCTAGCGTGGCCTACGAGCAGTACTTC.

The V and J genes are TRBV7-9 and TRBJ1-2; possibly TRBD1 for D (6 bases). The CDR3 has 13 amino acids. From germline, CDR1 is SEHNR and CDR2 FQNEAQ (reference sequence). V lost 2 bases, J lost 8 bases, and 12 bases lay in between. The CDR3 sequence is CASSLTGQGGYTF. The DNA for the CDR3 is TGTGCCAGCAGCTTAACAGGGCAGGGAGGCTACACCTTC.

Only a few counts were recorded for this clone. The V call is TRBV6-5, the J call TRBJ1-4, with a weak D call TRBD1 (6 bases). The germline gives CDR1 MNHEY, CDR2 SVGAGI. V lost 11 bases, J lost 10 bases, and 14 bases lay in between. CDR3 length: 11 amino acids. The CDR3 nucleotides read TGTGCCGTTGGACAGTTGCGAAAACTGTTTTTT. It is translated as CAVGQLRKLFF.

This clone was observed a few times. The chain employs TRBV6-2 or TRBV6-3 and TRBJ1-1, with a tentative D call TRBD1 (6 bases). The V gene lost 6 bases and the J gene lost 8 bases, with 10 bases spanning the gap. Germline CDR1 and CDR2: MNHEY and SVGEGT. This CDR3 has 11 amino acids. CDR3 nucleotides: TGTGCCAGCAGCCACGGGACAGAAGCTTTCTTT. Residues: CASSHGTEAFF.

This rearrangement joins TRBV7-9 to TRBJ2-3; D is ambiguous. V was trimmed by 5 bases and J by 2 bases, leaving 5 bases between them. Germline V gene lookup returns CDR1 SEHNR and CDR2 FQNEAQ (reference sequence). This CDR3 has 12 residues. This chain's CDR3 is CASSTITDTQYF. In DNA form, the CDR3 reads TGTGCCAGCAGCACTATCACAGATACGCAGTATTTT.

This sequence joins TRBV6-6 and TRBJ2-7; 8 bases are a match to TRBD2. Trimming at V came to 6 bases and at J to 3 bases, leaving 7 bases not matched to a gene. The germline V gene encodes CDR1 MNHNY and CDR2 SVGAGI (reference sequence). This CDR3 comprises 14 residues. Written as DNA, the CDR3 is TGTGCCAGCAGGACCGGGACTAGGAGCTACGAGCAGTACTTC. This encodes CASRTGTRSYEQYF.

The rearrangement joins TRBV5-1 to TRBJ2-1; 8 positions agree with TRBD1. With V trimmed by 0 bases and J by 4 bases, 6 bases remained unmatched. The length of the CDR3 is 16 residues. The V gene's germline CDR1 is SGHRS and CDR2 YFSETQ. The chain's CDR3 is CASSLDQGASYNEQFF. The CDR3 region has the DNA TGCGCCAGCAGCTTGGATCAGGGGGCGTCATACAATGAGCAGTTCTTC.

The chain carries TRBV19 and TRBJ2-7; the match to TRBD2 covers 9 bases. V was clipped by 6 bases and J by 2 bases; unmatched bases: 8. Germline loops: CDR1 LNHDA, CDR2 SQIVND (reference sequence). This CDR3 is 15 amino acids long. CDR3: CASRAGGGGTYEQYF. CDR3 coding DNA: TGTGCCAGTAGAGCGGGAGGAGGGGGAACCTACGAGCAGTACTTC.

This clone was observed a handful of times. The chain employs TRBV7-3 and TRBJ2-5; D is possibly TRBD2 (5 bases). Per the germline V gene, CDR1 is SGHTA and CDR2 is FQGTGA. There are 15 residues in the CDR3. V dropped 4 bases and J dropped 4 bases, with 16 bases sitting between them. The CDR3 here is CASSSSTGSGETQYF. The CDR3 nucleotides read TGTGCCAGCAGCTCTAGTACGGGGTCGGGAGAGACCCAGTACTTC.

The CDR3 loop reads CASSPAGRGELFF. In nucleotides, the CDR3 is TGTGCCAGCAGCCCAGCAGGGAGGGGGGAGCTGTTTTTT. The V gene is TRBV9, the J gene TRBJ2-2, with D perhaps matching TRBD2 (6 bases). Germline CDR1 is SGDLS and CDR2 is YYNGEE. V shed 4 bases and J shed 8 bases, with 12 bases lying between them. This CDR3 has 13 residues. Based on the CDR3 plus reference TRBV9 and TRBJ2-2, the full variable domain is DSGVTQTPKHLITATGQRVTLRCSPRSGDLSVYWYQQSLDQGLQFLIQYYNGEERAKGNILERFSAQQFPDLHSELNLSSLELGDSALYFCASSPAGRGELFFGEGSRLTVL.

The chain couples TRBV9 to TRBJ2-5; 7 bases line up with TRBD1. J gave up 0 bases and V 4 bases, and 9 bases lay outside the gene matches. The CDR3 length is 16 residues. CDR1 and CDR2 (germline): SGDLS, YYNGEE. The CDR3 here is CASSSAIQGHQETQYF. In DNA, the CDR3 is TGTGCCAGCAGCTCGGCCATACAGGGGCACCAAGAGACCCAGTACTTC.

The rearrangement uses TRBV3-1 (or the pseudogene TRBV3-2) and TRBJ2-7; TRBD1 might be the D (6 bases). V lost 1 base, J lost 5 bases, and 15 bases lay in between. The germline CDR1 and CDR2 sequences are LGHDT and YNNKEL (reference sequence). This CDR3 is built from 15 residues. The CDR3 region is CASSQGWGPTDEQYF. CDR3 in DNA: TGTGCCAGCAGCCAAGGTTGGGGGCCGACCGACGAGCAGTACTTC.

J is TRBJ2-4 and V is TRBV4-3, with a possible D match to TRBD1 (5 bases). Looked up from germline, CDR1 is LGHNA and CDR2 is YSLEER. The CDR3 loop spans 13 amino acids. Trimming removed 0 bases at V and 11 bases at J, with 11 bases between. The CDR3 nucleotides are TGCGCCAGCAGCCAAGAGGCAGGGCACTTTCAGTACTTC. Translating it yields CASSQEAGHFQYF.

The V and J genes are TRBV4-1 and TRBJ2-7, with TRBD1 matching 7 bases. V was pared by 4 bases and J by 1 base, with 1 base of the junction left unmatched. The germline V gene encodes CDR1 MGHRA and CDR2 YSYEKL. The CDR3 has 13 residues. The CDR3 nucleotides are TGCGCCAGCAGCCGGGACAGATCCTACGAGCAGTACTTC. It yields the protein CASSRDRSYEQYF.

The V and J genes are TRBV7-3 and TRBJ2-2; weak D call: TRBD2 (5 bases). Trimming shortened V by 6 bases and J by 6 bases, and 20 bases separated the two germline ends. CDR3 length: 16 residues. The germline V gene has CDR1 SGHTA and CDR2 FQGTGA. The CDR3 reads CASSPKPGARAGELFF. The DNA for the CDR3 is TGTGCCAGCAGTCCTAAGCCCGGAGCGCGGGCCGGGGAGCTGTTTTTT.

V gene TRBV7-8 combines with J gene TRBJ2-7, with 11 positions matching TRBD2. CDR1 and CDR2 (germline): SGHVS, FQNEAQ. V shed 6 bases, J shed 4 bases, and the junction held 2 bases outside the gene matches. This CDR3 region has 13 residues. In nucleotides, the CDR3 is TGTGCCAGCAGACTAGCGGGGGTTTACGAGCAGTACTTC. This translates into CASRLAGVYEQYF.

The chain has TRBV24-1 and TRBJ2-3; the D gene is possibly TRBD1 (6 bases). CDR1 KGHDR and CDR2 SFDVKD come from the germline V gene. Trimming shortened V by 1 base and J by 4 bases, and 14 bases separated the two germline ends. The CDR3 is 16 residues long. CDR3 bases: TGTGCCACCAGTGATTTTCTGGGGGCCGGCGCAGATACGCAGTATTTT. Residues: CATSDFLGAGADTQYF.